The 22 T cell receptor beta chains below come from one sample, sequenced in a study of T cells in Graves' hyperthyroidism and ophthalmopathy. RNA transcripts yielded amplified TCR beta CDR3 regions. The HTBI set primed first-round TCR CDR3 RT-PCR. From the multiplex PCR reads, TCRdb called clonotypes with MiXCR, one entry per CDR3 protein. The sample consists of 500,000 or so distinct CDR3 sequences, 17% of them appearing once. The specimen sequenced was blood. These receptors were obtained from a woman in her late teens or twenties with Graves' ophthalmopathy.

This clonotype was detected ten times or more. The chain combines TRBV28 with TRBJ1-1; 7 bases are a match to TRBD1. Germline values: CDR1 MDHEN, CDR2 SYDVKM. The CDR3 has 13 amino acids. Trimming took 5 bases from V and 2 from J; bases not matched to a gene: 2. For the CDR3, the DNA is TGTGCCAGCAGTAACAGGGGTAACACTGAAGCTTTCTTT. The encoded protein is CASSNRGNTEAFF.

This clonotype has only one observation. The chain uses TRBV9 and TRBJ1-4; a weak D match, TRBD1 (5 bases). Trimming pared 0 bases from V and 5 bases from J, leaving 11 bases between. CDR3 length: 15 amino acids. Looked up from germline, CDR1 is SGDLS and CDR2 is YYNGEE. As DNA, the CDR3 is TGTGCCAGCAGCGTAGATCAGACAGACAATGAAAAACTGTTTTTT. This sequence encodes CASSVDQTDNEKLFF.

At least ten counts were recorded for this clonotype. The gene calls are TRBV30 and TRBJ1-1; D not certain. CDR1 is GTSNPN, CDR2 SVGIG, per germline (reference sequence). The CDR3 contains 15 residues. The V end was cut by 0 bases, the J end by 3 bases, with 14 bases between. The CDR3 region has the DNA TGTGCCTGGAGTGTAACGGAGCCGGGGTACACTGAAGCTTTCTTT. Amino acids: CAWSVTEPGYTEAFF.

This clonotype occurred a few times. CDR3 nucleotide sequence: TGTGCCAGCAGCTTAGCGGGACTAGCGGGAGTTACTGAGACCCAGTACTTC. Translating gives CASSLAGLAGVTETQYF. V usage is TRBV11-2 and J usage is TRBJ2-5; 14 bases map to TRBD2. The germline V gene encodes CDR1 SGHAT and CDR2 FQNNGV. The length of the CDR3 is 17 residues. After removal of 1 base from V and 5 bases from J, the junction contained 6 bases not matched to a gene.

The chain links TRBV6-1 to TRBJ1-1; D gene uncertain. CDR3 length: 16 residues. Germline lookup yields CDR1 MNHNS and CDR2 SASEGT. Between the trimmed V and J ends, which lost 5 bases and 5 bases, there was a span of 21 bases. Written as DNA, the CDR3 is TGTGCCAGCAGTCTCCGGCCCGCGGGCGGGGTAACTGAAGCTTTCTTT. This codes for CASSLRPAGGVTEAFF.

DNA of the CDR3: TGTGCCAGTCTGGGGTTGTCGAACGAGCAGTACTTC. This codes for CASLGLSNEQYF. This chain uses TRBV6-1 with TRBJ2-7; D is undetermined. The CDR3 has 12 amino acids. CDR1 MNHNS and CDR2 SASEGT come from the germline V gene. V was trimmed by 9 bases and J by 5 bases, leaving 14 bases between them.

This clonotype was seen repeatedly, ten times or more. V usage is TRBV28 and J usage is TRBJ2-7; D is unresolved. Germline CDR1 reads MDHEN; CDR2 reads SYDVKM. The CDR3 spans 11 residues. CDR3 bases: TGTGCTACTCGCGGATCCTACGAGCAGTACTTC. It encodes CATRGSYEQYF.

CDR3 protein: CASSPATSERVSSYEQYF. Written as DNA, the CDR3 is TGTGCCAGCAGCCCCGCTACAAGCGAGCGGGTTTCCTCCTACGAGCAGTACTTC. V and J are TRBV5-4 and TRBJ2-7; a possible D gene is TRBD2 (6 bases). CDR1 and CDR2 (germline): SGHNT, YYREEE (reference sequence). V was pared by 4 bases and J by 0 bases, with 23 bases between. CDR3 size: 18 residues. Supplemented by reference TRBV5-4 and TRBJ2-7, the full variable domain reads ETGVTQSPTHLIKTRGQQVTLRCSSQSGHNTVSWYQQALGQGPQFIFQYYREEENGRGNFPPRFSGLQFPNYSSELNVNALELDDSALYLCASSPATSERVSSYEQYFGPGTRLTVT.

The chain employs TRBV6-1 and TRBJ1-5; no clear D gene. The V and J ends lost 1 base and 3 bases respectively, with 10 bases between them. Germline CDR1 MNHNS, CDR2 SASEGT. The CDR3 is made up of 15 amino acids. The chain's CDR3 is CASSEVSHNNQPQHF. In nucleotides, the CDR3 is TGTGCCAGCAGTGAAGTTTCCCACAACAATCAGCCCCAGCATTTT.

This clonotype was seen at least ten times. The V gene is TRBV6-1, the J gene TRBJ2-7, with D tentatively TRBD2 (5 bases). This CDR3 is built from 14 residues. Germline assignment: CDR1 MNHNS and CDR2 SASEGT. The V gene lost 5 bases and the J gene lost 3 bases, with 14 bases spanning the gap. CDR3 in amino acids: CASSFTSSRYEQYF. The CDR3 nucleotides read TGTGCCAGCAGTTTCACTAGTTCGCGCTACGAGCAGTACTTC.

The V gene is TRBV7-9, the J gene TRBJ1-2; 7 bases agree with TRBD1. CDR3 size: 16 residues. The germline gives CDR1 SEHNR, CDR2 FQNEAQ (reference sequence). J gave up 3 bases and V 4 bases, and 11 bases lay outside the gene matches. The CDR3 sequence: CASSWDRDSSHYGYTF. CDR3 bases: TGTGCCAGCAGCTGGGACCGGGACAGCTCCCACTATGGCTACACCTTC.

This clonotype was seen many times. The chain is built from TRBV28 and TRBJ2-7; TRBD2 agrees at 9 bases. From germline, CDR1 is MDHEN and CDR2 SYDVKM. V lost 4 bases to trimming and J lost 2 bases; unmatched junction nucleotides: 3. This CDR3 has 14 amino acids. The chain's CDR3 is CASSSGLAAYEQYF. The CDR3 DNA reads TGTGCCAGCAGTTCGGGACTAGCTGCCTACGAGCAGTACTTC.

This clonotype was detected ten times or more. The CDR3 DNA is TGTGCCAGCAGCCCATACTACAGCGACCTTGAAGCTTTCTTT. Its protein is CASSPYYSDLEAFF. J is TRBJ1-1 and V is TRBV3-1; D is undetermined. The CDR3 consists of 14 residues. Germline V gene sequence: CDR1 LGHDT, CDR2 YNNKEL (reference sequence). Trimming removed 4 bases at V and 7 bases at J, with 16 bases between.

In its sample, this clonotype was seen a few times. The chain couples TRBV30 to TRBJ2-7; unclear D gene. The V and J ends lost 6 bases and 2 bases respectively, with 14 bases between them. Germline lookup yields CDR1 GTSNPN and CDR2 SVGIG (reference sequence). The CDR3 spans 13 residues. The CDR3 DNA reads as TGTGCCTGTCTCAGCGAACAGACCTACGAGCAGTACTTC. It encodes CACLSEQTYEQYF. Variable domain in full (rest from reference TRBV30 and TRBJ2-7): SQTIHQWPATLVQPVGSPLSLECTVEGTSNPNLYWYRQAAGRGLQLLFYSVGIGQISSEVPQNLSASRPQDRQFILSSKKLLLSDSGFYLCACLSEQTYEQYFGPGTRLTVT.

This clonotype was picked up many times. The chain carries TRBV30 and TRBJ1-1, with TRBD1 matching over 10 bases. Germline V gene sequence: CDR1 GTSNPN, CDR2 SVGIG (reference sequence). The junction had 1 base not matched to a gene; V was cut back by 1 base and J by 5 bases. The CDR3 extends over 13 amino acids. The CDR3 loop is CAWSADRGTEAFF. CDR3 nucleotides: TGTGCCTGGAGTGCGGACAGGGGGACTGAAGCTTTCTTT.

The chain links TRBV9 to TRBJ1-3; D may be TRBD1 (6 bases). Germline V gene lookup returns CDR1 SGDLS and CDR2 YYNGEE. The V gene lost 3 bases and the J gene lost 7 bases, with 20 bases spanning the gap. The CDR3 contains 16 residues. CDR3 DNA sequence: TGTGCCAGCAGCGAACCGACAGGACAAGTGGGCAACACCATATATTTT. Protein sequence: CASSEPTGQVGNTIYF.

In its sample, this clonotype was seen a few times. The rearrangement uses TRBV7-9 and TRBJ2-3, with unresolved D. The CDR3 consists of 15 residues. CDR1 is SEHNR and CDR2 is FQNEAQ in the germline V gene (reference sequence). The V end lost 3 bases, the J end lost 1 base, and 11 bases lay between the germline ends. This CDR3 is CASSFGVVGTDTQYF. The CDR3 DNA reads as TGTGCCAGCAGCTTTGGGGTCGTGGGCACAGATACGCAGTATTTT. Variable domain in full (rest from reference TRBV7-9 and TRBJ2-3): DTGVSQNPRHKITKRGQNVTFRCDPISEHNRLYWYRQTLGQGPEFLTYFQNEAQLEKSRLLSDRFSAERPKGSFSTLEIQRTEQGDSAMYLCASSFGVVGTDTQYFGPGTRLTVL.

This clonotype has more than one count but fewer than ten. V usage is TRBV10-3 and J usage is TRBJ1-2; 7 bases match TRBD1. Germline loops: CDR1 ENHRY, CDR2 SYGVKD. V gave up 6 bases and J gave up 7 bases; unmatched junction bases: 8. The CDR3 is 13 residues long. For the CDR3, the DNA is TGTGCCATCAGCCCCGGGACAGTCTCTGGCTACACCTTC. The encoded protein is CAISPGTVSGYTF.

This clonotype was picked up many times. The chain recombines TRBV7-9 with TRBJ2-7; D gene unclear. Germline V gives CDR1 SEHNR, CDR2 FQNEAQ (reference sequence). The CDR3 totals 12 residues. V was cut by 3 bases and J by 2 bases, with 5 bases left in between. CDR3 in amino acids: CASSFKPYEQYF. The CDR3 DNA follows: TGTGCCAGCAGCTTCAAACCCTACGAGCAGTACTTC. The variable domain in full, with the rest retrieved from reference TRBV7-9 and TRBJ2-7, is DTGVSQNPRHKITKRGQNVTFRCDPISEHNRLYWYRQTLGQGPEFLTYFQNEAQLEKSRLLSDRFSAERPKGSFSTLEIQRTEQGDSAMYLCASSFKPYEQYFGPGTRLTVT.

The V call is TRBV14, the J call TRBJ2-1, with 11 bases identical to TRBD2. Per the germline V gene, CDR1 is SGHDN and CDR2 is FVKESK. The CDR3 is made up of 16 amino acids. V gave up 4 bases and J gave up 5 bases; unmatched junction bases: 7. CDR3 sequence: CASSPLAGGLDNEQFF. The CDR3, as DNA: TGTGCCAGCAGCCCATTAGCGGGGGGGCTGGACAATGAGCAGTTCTTC.

This clonotype occurred many times. The chain combines TRBV28 with TRBJ1-1; possible D gene TRBD1, 6 bases. V lost 3 bases and J 2 bases, leaving 16 bases between the germline ends. CDR3 length: 16 amino acids. Germline V gene data show CDR1 as MDHEN and CDR2 as SYDVKM. CDR3 amino acids: CASSLDRGRINTEAFF. For the CDR3, the DNA is TGTGCCAGCAGTTTGGACCGGGGGCGTATAAACACTGAAGCTTTCTTT.

This clonotype was found many times. The chain employs TRBV28 and TRBJ2-5; 13 positions agree with TRBD2. Losses at the gene ends were 1 base for V and 2 bases for J; bases not matched to a gene: 4. The CDR3 covers 17 residues. The germline V gene has CDR1 MDHEN and CDR2 SYDVKM. CDR3 nucleotides: TGTGCCAGCAGTTTATCGGGACTAGCGGGACTGCAAGAGACCCAGTACTTC. Amino acid sequence: CASSLSGLAGLQETQYF.